This T cell receptor (beta chain) derives from a study of T cell responses to AZD1222 COVID-19 vaccine. As regards this clone: Its antigen is unidentified.

Study outcomes and limitations: Distributed over spike, vaccine-associated CD4 TCRs predominated at 160-218 and 743-854.

This CDR3 has 16 residues. Between the trimmed V and J ends, which lost 6 bases and 3 bases, there was a span of 15 bases. Germline V CDR1 and CDR2: LNHDA, SQIVND (reference sequence). The data were produced by immunoSEQ multiplex PCR, yet TCRdb's version contains in-frame clones alone and is incomplete. This table has around 160,000 clones, approximately 94% appearing once. The genes are TRBV19 and TRBJ2-6, with D perhaps matching TRBD1 (6 bases). The sequences come from peripheral blood, collected 28 days after the second AZD1222 dose. This clonotype was obtained from an adult who received the AZD1222 COVID-19 vaccine. As DNA, the CDR3 is TGTGCCAGTAGACAACAGGGAACAGGTGGGGCCAACGTCCTGACTTTC. Translation gives CASRQQGTGGANVLTF.